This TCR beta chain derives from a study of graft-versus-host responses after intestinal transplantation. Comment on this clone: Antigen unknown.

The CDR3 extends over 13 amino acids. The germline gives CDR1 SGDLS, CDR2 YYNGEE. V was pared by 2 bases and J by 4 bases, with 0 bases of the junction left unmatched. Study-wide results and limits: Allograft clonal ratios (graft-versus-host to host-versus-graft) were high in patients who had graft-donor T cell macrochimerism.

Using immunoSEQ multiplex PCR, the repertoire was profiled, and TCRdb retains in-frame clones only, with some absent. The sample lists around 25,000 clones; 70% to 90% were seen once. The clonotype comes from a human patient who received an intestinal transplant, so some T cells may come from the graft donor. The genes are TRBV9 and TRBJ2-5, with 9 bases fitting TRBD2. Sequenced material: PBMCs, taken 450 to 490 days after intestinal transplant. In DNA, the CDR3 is TGTGCCAGCAGCGTGCGGGAGGGAGAGACCCAGTACTTC. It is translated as CASSVREGETQYF.